A single sample gave rise to the 25 T cell receptor beta chains below, sequenced in a study of T cells in Graves' hyperthyroidism and ophthalmopathy. Template material for amplifying TCR beta CDR3 regions consisted of RNA transcripts. Using the HTBI primer set, a first-round RT-PCR was run on the TCR CDR3. MiXCR, run by TCRdb on the multiplex PCR reads, gives a single entry per CDR3 protein. The data hold under 350,000 distinct CDR3 sequences, with 15% to 20% observed a single time. Sequencing input: blood. The receptor source for this set is a woman aged 45-60 years with Graves' hyperthyroidism.

The chain couples TRBV18 to TRBJ2-5; D might be TRBD2 (6 bases). Germline V CDR1 and CDR2: KGHSH, LQKENI. V was shortened by 2 bases and J by 3 bases, with 10 bases between the two germline ends. This CDR3 comprises 14 residues. CDR3 sequence: CASSPSLAEETQYF. The DNA of the CDR3 is TGTGCCAGCTCACCATCATTAGCGGAAGAGACCCAGTACTTC.

This clonotype turned up a few times. The chain carries TRBV10-3 and TRBJ1-5; a weak D match, TRBD1 (6 bases). V was clipped by 1 base and J by 5 bases, with 21 bases between them. Germline assignment: CDR1 ENHRY and CDR2 SYGVKD. CDR3 size: 18 residues. CDR3 DNA: TGTGCCATCAGTGAGTGGGGGCAGGGAAAGGGTCGAGATCAGCCCCAGCATTTT. Protein: CAISEWGQGKGRDQPQHF.

This clonotype was detected only a few times. The rearrangement uses TRBV2 and TRBJ2-2; possibly TRBD1 for D (5 bases). Germline assignment: CDR1 SNHLY and CDR2 FYNNEI. This CDR3 contains 16 residues. V was clipped by 6 bases and J by 4 bases, with 18 bases between them. The CDR3 sequence is CASSLTVGAGTGELFF. The CDR3 DNA sequence: TGTGCCAGCAGCCTTACGGTTGGGGCCGGCACCGGGGAGCTGTTTTTT.

V is TRBV6-2 or TRBV6-3 and J is TRBJ2-5, with TRBD1 identical over 8 bases. CDR1 MNHEY and CDR2 SVGEGT come from the germline V gene. This CDR3 spans 14 amino acids. Trimming at V came to 2 bases and at J to 5 bases, leaving 4 bases not matched to a gene. CDR3 region: CASSYDRGRETQYF. CDR3 DNA sequence: TGTGCCAGCAGTTACGACAGGGGTCGGGAGACCCAGTACTTC.

This clonotype has ten or more counts. The chain employs TRBV3-1 and TRBJ1-2; D gene uncertain. The V end lost 3 bases, the J end lost 4 bases, and 12 bases lay between the germline ends. The CDR3 totals 14 residues. Germline V lookup: CDR1 LGHDT, CDR2 YNNKEL (reference sequence). CDR3 sequence: CASSHGSGIYGYTF. The CDR3 coding sequence is TGTGCCAGCAGCCATGGTTCGGGGATCTATGGCTACACCTTC.

This clonotype was observed many times. The J gene is TRBJ1-5, the V gene TRBV30; no definite D call. The CDR3 loop spans 12 amino acids. V was shortened by 4 bases and J by 3 bases, with 7 bases between the two germline ends. Germline V gene sequence: CDR1 GTSNPN, CDR2 SVGIG (reference sequence). Here the CDR3 DNA reads TGTGCCTGGAACCGAGACAATCAGCCCCAGCATTTT. It specifies CAWNRDNQPQHF.

This clonotype was recorded many times. The rearrangement links TRBV10-3 to TRBJ2-3; possibly TRBD1 for D (7 bases). The CDR3 spans 15 residues. Trimming pared 6 bases from V and 3 bases from J, leaving 16 bases between. Germline CDR1 and CDR2: ENHRY and SYGVKD. The CDR3 here is CAIRDRQGGTDTQYF. In DNA, the CDR3 is TGTGCCATCAGGGACCGACAGGGAGGAACAGATACGCAGTATTTT.

This clonotype came up a few times. The V and J genes are TRBV5-4 and TRBJ1-5, with 7 bases fitting TRBD1. Germline CDR1 reads SGHNT; CDR2 reads YYREEE (reference sequence). Trimming at V came to 4 bases and at J to 7 bases, leaving 8 bases not matched to a gene. This CDR3 is 14 amino acids long. DNA of the CDR3: TGTGCCAGCAGCCGAGACAGGGACCGGCAGCCCCAGCATTTT. Its translation is CASSRDRDRQPQHF.

This clonotype showed up just a few times. The J gene is TRBJ1-5, the V gene TRBV27, with D uncertain. The CDR3 has 14 residues. The germline V gene has CDR1 MNHEY and CDR2 SMNVEV (reference sequence). V dropped 6 bases and J dropped 11 bases, with 20 bases sitting between them. CDR3 amino acids: CASSSMGSSGAQHF. CDR3 coding DNA: TGTGCCAGCAGCTCAATGGGCTCTTCTGGAGCCCAGCATTTT.

The chain couples TRBV6-4 to TRBJ2-7; D remains unclear. V lost 9 bases to trimming and J lost 0 bases, with 12 bases between them. Germline-derived CDR1 and CDR2 are MRHNA and SNTAGT. This CDR3 has 13 amino acids. This CDR3 reads CARLTRSSYEQYF. For the CDR3, the DNA is TGTGCCAGGCTAACGCGAAGCTCCTACGAGCAGTACTTC.

The CDR3 reads CASSAQGARQPQHF. The CDR3 DNA reads as TGTGCCAGCAGTGCCCAGGGGGCAAGACAGCCCCAGCATTTT. V is TRBV12-3 or TRBV12-4 and J is TRBJ1-5, with TRBD1 matching 8 bases. The CDR3 is 14 residues long. The V and J ends lost 5 bases and 7 bases, in that order; junction bases with no gene match: 7.

This clonotype was counted many times. The genes are TRBV5-1 and TRBJ1-1, with D hard to call. Trimming removed 0 bases from V and 0 bases from J, with 6 bases in between. CDR1 SGHRS and CDR2 YFSETQ come from the germline V gene. This CDR3 spans 14 amino acids. The CDR3 sequence is CASSLEVLNTEAFF. The CDR3 nucleotides are TGCGCCAGCAGCTTGGAGGTCTTGAACACTGAAGCTTTCTTT.

V is TRBV11-2 and J is TRBJ1-3, with D perhaps TRBD1 (5 bases). The CDR3 extends over 14 amino acids. With 3 bases removed from V and 6 bases from J, the gap between germline ends came to 12 bases. CDR1 is SGHAT, CDR2 FQNNGV, per germline. Written as DNA, the CDR3 is TGTGCCAGCAGCTTGACTGTGGGGGAAAACACCATATATTTT. Encoded protein: CASSLTVGENTIYF.

V gene TRBV9 combines with J gene TRBJ1-1; TRBD1 is a possible D gene (6 bases). The germline V gene encodes CDR1 SGDLS and CDR2 YYNGEE. The CDR3 runs to 15 residues. V lost 1 base and J 1 base, leaving 11 bases between the germline ends. Here the CDR3 reads CASSVSGQSNTEAFF. The CDR3 DNA follows: TGTGCCAGCAGCGTATCTGGACAGTCGAACACTGAAGCTTTCTTT.

This clonotype was found a few times. The chain employs TRBV19 and TRBJ1-2, with 8 bases lining up with TRBD1. Germline CDR1 reads LNHDA; CDR2 reads SQIVND (reference sequence). The CDR3 sequence is 17 residues long. V lost 4 bases to trimming and J lost 8 bases; unmatched junction nucleotides: 18. The CDR3 region is CASSTLGGQASREGYTF. The CDR3 bases are TGTGCCAGTAGTACCCTCGGGGGACAGGCGTCACGGGAAGGCTACACCTTC. The variable domain in full, with the rest retrieved from reference TRBV19 and TRBJ1-2, is DGGITQSPKYLFRKEGQNVTLSCEQNLNHDAMYWYRQDPGQGLRLIYYSQIVNDFQKGDIAEGYSVSREKKESFPLTVTSAQKNPTAFYLCASSTLGGQASREGYTFGSGTRLTVV.

This clonotype has a count of ten or more. The rearrangement links TRBV24-1 to TRBJ2-1; 7 bases agree with TRBD2. J lost 7 bases, V lost 10 bases, and 9 bases had no gene match. This CDR3 contains 13 residues. The germline CDR1 and CDR2 sequences are KGHDR and SFDVKD. DNA for the CDR3: TGTGCCACGGGGGGAGGGGCGCTGAATGAGCAGTTCTTC. It encodes CATGGGALNEQFF.

This clonotype occurred many times. The chain uses TRBV7-8 and TRBJ1-1; D not resolved. The germline gives CDR1 SGHVS, CDR2 FQNEAQ. The CDR3 covers 13 residues. V was shortened by 0 bases and J by 11 bases, with 13 bases between the two germline ends. CDR3 residues: CASSLAGGKGAFF. The CDR3 nucleotides read TGTGCCAGCAGCTTAGCGGGTGGGAAAGGGGCTTTCTTT.

This clonotype was observed at least ten times. The chain has TRBV14 and TRBJ2-7, with TRBD1 matching 8 bases. This CDR3 spans 18 amino acids. J gave up 1 base and V 5 bases, and 16 bases lay outside the gene matches. Germline CDR1 reads SGHDN; CDR2 reads FVKESK. The CDR3 DNA reads TGTGCCAGCAGCAGCCGACAGGGGAATGCGGCCGGATCCTACGAGCAGTACTTC. It is translated as CASSSRQGNAAGSYEQYF.

This clonotype has ten or more counts. This chain connects TRBV5-1 to TRBJ1-2; 7 bases align to TRBD1. The germline V gene has CDR1 SGHRS and CDR2 YFSETQ. V lost 5 bases to trimming and J lost 2 bases; unmatched junction nucleotides: 0. CDR3 length: 12 residues. CDR3 sequence: CASRTGNYGYTF. DNA of the CDR3: TGCGCCAGCAGGACAGGGAACTATGGCTACACCTTC.

This clonotype appeared many times. V is TRBV30 and J is TRBJ2-7; D unclear. CDR1 and CDR2 (germline): GTSNPN, SVGIG (reference sequence). V lost 0 bases to trimming and J lost 6 bases, with 18 bases between them. CDR3 size: 15 residues. For the CDR3, the DNA is TGTGCCTGGAGTGTCACCCGGGCCCAGACGGTCGAGCAGTACTTC. It specifies CAWSVTRAQTVEQYF.

This clonotype appeared a few times. CDR3 DNA: TGTGCCTGCATGGACAAGCAAGAGACCCAGTACTTC. The encoded protein is CACMDKQETQYF. The rearrangement joins TRBV2 to TRBJ2-5, with TRBD1 as a possible D gene (5 bases). Germline lookup yields CDR1 SNHLY and CDR2 FYNNEI. V lost 11 bases, J lost 2 bases, and 12 bases lay in between. There are 12 residues in the CDR3.

This clonotype was found a few times. J is TRBJ1-6 and V is TRBV11-2; tentative D call: TRBD1 (5 bases). CDR1 and CDR2 from the germline V gene are SGHAT and FQNNGV. The CDR3 consists of 13 residues. V dropped 7 bases and J dropped 8 bases, with 12 bases sitting between them. Here the CDR3 DNA reads TGTGCCAGCATAGGGACGGACCATTCACCCCTCCACTTT. It yields the protein CASIGTDHSPLHF. The entire variable domain, with the rest obtained from reference TRBV11-2 and TRBJ1-6, is as follows: EAGVAQSPRYKIIEKRQSVAFWCNPISGHATLYWYQQILGQGPKLLIQFQNNGVVDDSQLPKDRFSAERLKGVDSTLKIQPAKLEDSAVYLCASIGTDHSPLHFGNGTRLTVT.

This clonotype was detected ten times or more. The chain couples TRBV28 to TRBJ1-1; D is unclear. The CDR3 contains 12 residues. V shed 2 bases and J shed 5 bases, with 6 bases lying between them. Germline V CDR1 and CDR2: MDHEN, SYDVKM. CDR3 in amino acids: CASSLRRTEAFF. DNA of the CDR3: TGTGCCAGCAGTTTAAGGCGTACTGAAGCTTTCTTT.

This chain uses TRBV2 with TRBJ2-5, with D perhaps TRBD2 (6 bases). The ends were cut back, 8 bases at V and 2 bases at J, with 18 bases in the middle. The length of the CDR3 is 15 residues. Germline-derived CDR1 and CDR2 are SNHLY and FYNNEI. The chain's CDR3 is CASVRAAGMQETQYF. The CDR3 DNA reads TGTGCCAGCGTACGGGCTGCGGGGATGCAAGAGACCCAGTACTTC.

Note on this clonotype: A single base separates this from a much larger clone, so it may be a read error. This chain links TRBV28 with TRBJ2-6; 7 nucleotides align to TRBD2. From germline, CDR1 is MDHEN and CDR2 SYDVKM. This CDR3 spans 17 amino acids. CDR3 sequence (DNA): TGTGCCAGCAGTCTCGATGCGGGAGTCTCTGGGGCCAACGCCCTGACTTTC. The encoded protein is CASSLDAGVSGANALTF. The full variable domain, completed using reference TRBV28 and TRBJ2-6, is DVKVTQSSRYLVKRTGEKVFLECVQDMDHENMFWYRQDPGLGLRLIYFSYDVKMKEKGDIPEGYSVSREKKERFSLILESASTNQTSMYLCASSLDAGVSGANALTFGAGSRLTVL.